This T cell receptor (beta chain) originates from a study of T cells in narcolepsy. Looked up from germline, CDR1 is SGHRS and CDR2 is YFSETQ. Trimming took off 0 bases at V and 6 bases at J, with 12 bases between the two ends. The CDR3 has 15 amino acids. Assay: immunoSEQ multiplex PCR; the TCRdb copy retains only in-frame clones and omits some. The top ten hold around 3.9% of the sample, which has about 22,000 clones, around 80% seen once. The TCR was taken from a human donor in good health. The V and J genes are TRBV5-1 and TRBJ2-2, with D uncertain. The sequenced sample was memory (CD45RA-) CD4+ T cells from blood. The DNA of the CDR3 is TGCGCCAGCAGCTTGGGCAGCACTGGTCCCGGGGAGCTGTTTTTT. As protein: CASSLGSTGPGELFF.